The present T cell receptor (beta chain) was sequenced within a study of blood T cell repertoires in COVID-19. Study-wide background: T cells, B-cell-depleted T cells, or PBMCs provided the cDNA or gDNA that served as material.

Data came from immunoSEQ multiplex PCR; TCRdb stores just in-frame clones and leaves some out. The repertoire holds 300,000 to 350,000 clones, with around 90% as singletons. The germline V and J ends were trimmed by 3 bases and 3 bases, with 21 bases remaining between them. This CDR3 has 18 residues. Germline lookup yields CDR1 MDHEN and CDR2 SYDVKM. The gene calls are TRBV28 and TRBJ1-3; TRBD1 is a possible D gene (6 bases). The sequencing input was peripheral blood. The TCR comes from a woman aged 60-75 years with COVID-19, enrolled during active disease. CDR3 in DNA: TGTGCCAGCAGTTTGGTCGAGGCCACAGGGATCCATGGAAACACCATATATTTT. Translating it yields CASSLVEATGIHGNTIYF.